Listed here are 7 T cell receptor beta chains from one sample, sequenced in a study of cytomegalovirus exposure and HLA in healthy donors. The PCR ran on 60 Vbeta and 13 Jbeta primers. Libraries were prepared by immunoSEQ multiplex PCR; TCRdb keeps only in-frame clonotypes and omits some of them. The data hold over 90,000 clones, with almost 80% observed a single time. Material: PBMCs. The receptor set was obtained from a man aged 45 to 65 in good health and CMV-seropositive.

The chain carries TRBV6-6 and TRBJ2-1; no clear D gene. The CDR3 loop spans 16 amino acids. Germline CDR1 and CDR2: MNHNY and SVGAGI (reference sequence). The V and J ends lost 5 bases and 0 bases respectively, with 14 bases between them. CDR3 nucleotides: TGTGCCAGCAGTATCCCTAGGTCCAGCTCCTACAATGAGCAGTTCTTC. It codes for CASSIPRSSSYNEQFF.

This chain links TRBV18 with TRBJ2-5, with D tentatively TRBD1 (6 bases). Germline V gene data show CDR1 as KGHSH and CDR2 as LQKENI. The CDR3 has 13 residues. The V end lost 3 bases, the J end lost 5 bases, and 10 bases lay between the germline ends. The CDR3: CASSPRQEETQYF. The CDR3 DNA sequence: TGTGCCAGCTCACCCCGACAGGAGGAGACCCAGTACTTC.

V gene TRBV5-1 combines with J gene TRBJ2-7; the match to TRBD1 covers 8 bases. After removal of 4 bases from V and 7 bases from J, the junction contained 16 bases not matched to a gene. There are 16 residues in the CDR3. Germline CDR1 SGHRS, CDR2 YFSETQ. CDR3 protein: CASSEIPTGALGEQYF. The CDR3 DNA follows: TGCGCCAGCAGCGAAATCCCGACAGGGGCCCTCGGGGAGCAGTACTTC.

This clone was found a few times. This rearrangement joins TRBV5-1 to TRBJ1-1; 9 bases match TRBD1. The CDR3 spans 18 residues. Germline assignment: CDR1 SGHRS and CDR2 YFSETQ. After removal of 4 bases from V and 1 base from J, the junction contained 14 bases not matched to a gene. Written as DNA, the CDR3 is TGCGCCAGCAGCGAAGGACAGGGGAGGTCCCAGACGAACACTGAAGCTTTCTTT. Protein sequence: CASSEGQGRSQTNTEAFF.

This clone was observed a handful of times. J is TRBJ2-1 and V is TRBV29-1; 10 bases fit TRBD2. J lost 7 bases, V lost 6 bases, and 18 bases had no gene match. The length of the CDR3 is 17 residues. Germline CDR1 SQVTM, CDR2 ANQGSEA. CDR3 residues: CSVEITKSGRAKNEQFF. CDR3 bases: TGCAGCGTAGAAATCACCAAAAGCGGGAGGGCCAAAAATGAGCAGTTCTTC.

This clone was seen only a few times. This chain uses TRBV9 with TRBJ2-3, with D possibly TRBD2 on 6 matching bases. The CDR3 contains 13 residues. Germline V gene data show CDR1 as SGDLS and CDR2 as YYNGEE. V was shortened by 3 bases and J by 3 bases, with 8 bases between the two germline ends. In DNA, the CDR3 is TGTGCCAGCAGCGCGGAGGGAACAGATACGCAGTATTTT. Translation: CASSAEGTDTQYF.

A remark on this clone: The same CDR3 can be traced to other DNA sequences in this sample. The rearrangement links TRBV4-2 to TRBJ2-7; 9 bases are a match to TRBD2. V trimming: 1 base; J trimming: 2 bases; junction bases outside the gene matches: 3. Germline assignment: CDR1 LGHNA and CDR2 YNFKEQ. This CDR3 region has 15 residues. Here the CDR3 reads CASSQGVAGAYEQYF. The CDR3 DNA is TGTGCCAGCAGCCAAGGTGTAGCGGGAGCCTACGAGCAGTACTTC.